The clone carrying this T cell receptor (beta chain) was seen more than once but under ten times. Its target is not known. For TCR beta, libraries came from iRepertoire HTBI primers and Arm-PCR of CDR3 regions. A single record per CDR3 protein comes from TCRdb applying MiXCR to the multiplex PCR reads. The data hold about 620,000 distinct CDR3 sequences, with 15% to 20% observed a single time. Time point described: newly diagnosed GD, antithyroid drugs for less than 3 months. Preparation of the TCR library used RNA extracted from PBMCs. Patients came through an endocrinology department, and that department was in Xi'an, China. This sample was included in a study of regulatory T cells in long-lasting Graves disease. Whole-study findings and limits: TRBV28 was favored in persistent disease, as were TRBJ1-2 and TRBJ2-5. Less diverse TCR repertoires were seen in persistent Graves' patients than in newly diagnosed ones. Persistent patients had a count of shared public clonotypes (more than 2,500) that exceeded that of new patients (about 930).

The J segment lost 2 bases and the V segment lost 4 bases, leaving 11 bases of the junction unmatched. Germline V CDR1 and CDR2: SGHRS, YFSETQ. This CDR3 is built from 18 residues. The data also belong to a second study, concerning T cells in Graves' hyperthyroidism and ophthalmopathy.

The specimen was peripheral blood mononuclear cells (PBMCs), collected at new diagnosis, from a patient treated with antithyroid drugs. The source of this sequence is a woman in her 30s with Graves disease. The chain couples TRBV5-1 to TRBJ2-1, with 11 bases matching TRBD1. The CDR3 sequence: CASSMGRPGQGAYNEQFF. CDR3 nucleotide sequence: TGCGCCAGCAGCATGGGCAGACCGGGACAGGGGGCCTACAATGAGCAGTTCTTC.